This TCR beta chain was captured by sequencing in a study of blood T cell repertoires in COVID-19. Across the whole study: PBMCs, B-cell-depleted T cells, or T cells were the source of the cDNA or gDNA that made up the material.

Patients of the Seattle cohort, enrolled during active infection, were followed longitudinally. Original methodology: Estimates of nucleated cell counts were drawn from the amplification of reference gene primers. Measured with immunoSEQ multiplex PCR; TCRdb has only the in-frame clones, and not every one. V, J and clone size derive from that table, while D and trimming were established from the DNA sequence. The data hold 150,000 to 200,000 clones, with around 86% observed a single time. V trimming: 3 bases; J trimming: 5 bases; junction bases outside the gene matches: 5. The CDR3 runs to 14 residues. Germline CDR1 is SGDLS and CDR2 is YYNGEE.

The chain employs TRBV9 and TRBJ2-7; 10 nucleotides agree with TRBD2. The receptor's source is a woman in her 70s with COVID-19, enrolled during active disease. Sequencing used peripheral blood. CDR3 sequence: CASSASGRSHEQYF. CDR3 nucleotide sequence: TGTGCCAGCAGCGCTAGCGGGAGATCGCACGAGCAGTACTTC.